These 5 T cell receptor beta chains share one sample of origin, sequenced in a study of blood T cell repertoires in COVID-19. TCRdb keeps only in-frame clones here, not all; method: immunoSEQ multiplex PCR. The sample holds almost 350,000 clones; almost 90% are singletons and the top ten take 1%. Sample: PBMCs or T cells enriched from blood (not recorded which). The receptors were sampled from a woman aged 25 to 45 who had been exposed to COVID-19.

The chain has TRBV7-8 and TRBJ2-5; 10 bases are shared with TRBD2. CDR1 is SGHVS and CDR2 is FQNEAQ in the germline V gene. V lost 0 bases, J lost 9 bases, and 16 bases stayed unmatched. The CDR3 is 18 amino acids. This CDR3 reads CASSLARGGLAVSQAQYF. The CDR3 coding sequence is TGTGCCAGCAGCTTAGCAAGGGGTGGACTAGCGGTCTCACAGGCCCAGTACTTC.

The rearrangement uses TRBV28 and TRBJ2-3, with D perhaps TRBD1 (5 bases). Trimming pared 1 base from V and 2 bases from J, leaving 16 bases between. Looked up from germline, CDR1 is MDHEN and CDR2 is SYDVKM. There are 17 residues in the CDR3. The CDR3 region is CASSLYGSRVATDTQYF. The CDR3 region has the DNA TGTGCCAGCAGTTTATATGGCAGCAGGGTAGCCACAGATACGCAGTATTTT. Filled out from reference TRBV28 and TRBJ2-3, the complete variable domain reads DVKVTQSSRYLVKRTGEKVFLECVQDMDHENMFWYRQDPGLGLRLIYFSYDVKMKEKGDIPEGYSVSREKKERFSLILESASTNQTSMYLCASSLYGSRVATDTQYFGPGTRLTVL.

The CDR3 spells CASSLLGAGDLYTF. DNA of the CDR3: TGTGCCAGCAGTCTACTCGGCGCAGGCGACCTATACACCTTC. The rearrangement uses TRBV27 and TRBJ1-2; D remains ambiguous. Germline CDR1 and CDR2: MNHEY and SMNVEV (reference sequence). The CDR3 has 14 residues. V was trimmed by 5 bases and J by 11 bases, leaving 21 bases between them.

This clone was recorded a few times. In nucleotides, the CDR3 is TGTGCCAGCAGTACGCCGGGGGAGACTAACTATGGCTACACCTTC. Its protein product is CASSTPGETNYGYTF. The chain employs TRBV2 and TRBJ1-2; D might be TRBD1 (5 bases). The CDR3 runs 15 residues. V was trimmed by 5 bases and J by 0 bases, leaving 13 bases between them. From germline, CDR1 is SNHLY and CDR2 FYNNEI.

This chain uses TRBV28 with TRBJ2-3; 7 nucleotides match TRBD2. J gave up 0 bases and V 11 bases, and 14 bases lay outside the gene matches. Looked up from germline, CDR1 is MDHEN and CDR2 is SYDVKM. The CDR3 covers 16 residues. The CDR3 is CAASGGEGTSTDTQYF. CDR3 nucleotides: TGTGCCGCCTCTGGGGGGGAGGGGACTAGCACAGATACGCAGTATTTT.